This TCR beta chain was sequenced for a study of T cell changes during pregnancy in multiple sclerosis. The CDR3 covers 14 residues. Trimming cost V 2 bases and J 0 bases, with 6 bases left between them. Germline lookup yields CDR1 SGHTS and CDR2 YDEGEE. Produced via immunoSEQ multiplex PCR; TCRdb's table is partial and in-frame only. The data contain some 85,000 clones, roughly 95% of them singletons. This sample comprised peripheral blood, obtained in the second trimester of pregnancy. This clonotype was sampled from a female donor in good health, enrolled as a control in a pregnancy study. V gene TRBV5-8 combines with J gene TRBJ1-5; D not certain. The DNA of the CDR3 is TGTGCCAGCAGCTTAGACTATAGCAATCAGCCCCAGCATTTT. This translates into CASSLDYSNQPQHF.